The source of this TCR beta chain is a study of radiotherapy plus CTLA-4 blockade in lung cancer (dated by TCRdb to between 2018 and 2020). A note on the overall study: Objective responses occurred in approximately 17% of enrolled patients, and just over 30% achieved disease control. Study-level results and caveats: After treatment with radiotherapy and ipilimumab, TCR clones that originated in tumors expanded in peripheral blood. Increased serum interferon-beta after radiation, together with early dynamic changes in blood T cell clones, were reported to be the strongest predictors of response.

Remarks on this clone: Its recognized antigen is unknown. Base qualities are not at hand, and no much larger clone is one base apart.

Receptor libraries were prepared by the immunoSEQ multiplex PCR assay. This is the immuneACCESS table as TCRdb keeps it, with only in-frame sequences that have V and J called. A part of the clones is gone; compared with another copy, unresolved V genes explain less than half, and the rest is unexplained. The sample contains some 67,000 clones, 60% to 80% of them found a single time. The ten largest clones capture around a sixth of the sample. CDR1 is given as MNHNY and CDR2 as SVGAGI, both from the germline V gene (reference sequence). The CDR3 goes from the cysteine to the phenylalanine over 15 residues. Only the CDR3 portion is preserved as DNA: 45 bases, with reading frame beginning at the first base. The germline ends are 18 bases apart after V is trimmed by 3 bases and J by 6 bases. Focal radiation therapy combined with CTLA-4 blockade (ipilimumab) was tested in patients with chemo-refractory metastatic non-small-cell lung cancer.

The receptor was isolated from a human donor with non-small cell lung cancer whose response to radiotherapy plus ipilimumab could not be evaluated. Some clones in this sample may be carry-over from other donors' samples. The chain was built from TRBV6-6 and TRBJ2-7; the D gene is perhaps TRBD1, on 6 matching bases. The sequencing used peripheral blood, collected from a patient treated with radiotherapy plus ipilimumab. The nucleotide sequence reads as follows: TGTGCCAGCAGTTATGGGGGCGCGAGTGGTGGCGAGCAGTACTTC. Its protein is CASSYGGASGGEQYF.